This T cell receptor (beta chain) was observed in a study of cytomegalovirus exposure and HLA in healthy donors. Points from the study as a whole: The sole available immune exposure information was CMV serostatus. Productive rates of about 90% or about 30% were seen for most TCR beta V segments in an earlier analysis.

The CDR3 runs to 16 residues. Germline assignment: CDR1 SEHNR and CDR2 FQNEAQ (reference sequence). The V segment lost 6 bases and the J segment 2 bases; nucleotides outside the gene matches: 13. The study ran its PCR with 60 Vbeta and 13 Jbeta primers. Authors' methods: Roughly 11 million of the 80 million or so unique TCR beta chains counted in a later analysis were shared. Generated by immunoSEQ multiplex PCR, the TCRdb table keeps only in-frame clones and is missing some. V and J calls and clone size come straight from that table; D and trimming were deduced from the DNA. The repertoire holds tens of thousands of clones, with roughly 71% as singletons. This clone has just one count. The antigen is unknown.

The sequenced sample consisted of PBMCs. The source is a man between 70 and 80 years old in good health and CMV-seronegative. The chain carries TRBV7-9 and TRBJ2-7; 7 positions agree with TRBD2. CDR3: CASRADGLAAAYEQYF. In nucleotides, the CDR3 is TGTGCCAGCAGGGCTGACGGTCTAGCGGCCGCCTACGAGCAGTACTTC.